These T cell receptor beta chains were read from a single sample in a study of T cells in Graves' hyperthyroidism and ophthalmopathy. TCRdb reanalysed the multiplex PCR reads using MiXCR and keeps one entry per CDR3 protein. The sample includes over 150,000 distinct CDR3 sequences, about 15% of them seen just once. The sequencing input was blood. The receptor set was obtained from a woman in her forties or fifties with Graves' hyperthyroidism. The CDR3 runs from the conserved cysteine through the conserved F or W. D genes are given only for firm matches. For some rows the clone size is stated as once, few or many, or as a class when expanded; others skip it.

J gene,clone size,D gene,CDR3 length,V gene,CDR3 protein,CDR3 DNA
TRBJ2-5,many,.,14,TRBV19,CASSATGSQETQYF,TGTGCCAGTAGTGCGACGGGTTCCCAAGAGACCCAGTACTTC
TRBJ2-2,few,.,15,TRBV12-5,CASGLPGRNTGELFF,TGTGCTAGTGGTTTGCCAGGGAGGAACACCGGGGAGCTGTTTTTT
TRBJ1-6,once,.,15,TRBV7-9,CASSFNRELESPLHF,TGTGCCAGCAGCTTTAACCGAGAACTAGAGTCACCCCTCCACTTT
TRBJ2-5,.,.,13,TRBV29-1,CSVVGRAEETQYF,TGCAGCGTTGTTGGCAGGGCCGAAGAGACCCAGTACTTC
TRBJ2-7,.,.,14,TRBV5-4,CASSTELSSYEQYF,TGTGCCAGCAGCACGGAATTAAGCTCCTACGAGCAGTACTTC
TRBJ2-1,many,TRBD1,15,TRBV24-1,CATSDQTGGWNEQFF,TGTGCCACCAGTGACCAGACAGGGGGCTGGAATGAGCAGTTCTTC
TRBJ1-5,many,.,16,TRBV28,CASSLGEGYSNQPQHF,TGTGCCAGCAGCCTCGGGGAAGGATATAGCAATCAGCCCCAGCATTTT
TRBJ2-1,many,TRBD2,16,TRBV11-3,CASSFISSSGKGEQFF,TGTGCCAGCAGCTTTATTTCGTCTAGCGGGAAGGGTGAGCAGTTCTTC
TRBJ2-4,many,.,16,TRBV10-3,CAISESMVGNKNIQYF,TGTGCCATCAGTGAGTCGATGGTAGGAAACAAAAACATTCAGTACTTC
TRBJ1-1,.,.,13,TRBV6-2/TRBV6-3,CASSALRNTEAFF,TGTGCCAGCAGTGCTCTTCGGAACACTGAAGCTTTCTTT
TRBJ2-1,.,TRBD2,16,TRBV30,CAWRATSGTLGNEQFF,TGTGCCTGGAGAGCGACTAGCGGGACTCTGGGCAATGAGCAGTTCTTC
TRBJ2-3,many,.,14,TRBV5-1,CASSNPSGTDTQYF,TGCGCCAGCAGCAATCCGTCGGGTACAGATACGCAGTATTTT
TRBJ1-6,.,.,15,TRBV7-9,CASTNPEGWDSPPHF,TGTGCCAGCACCAACCCGGAGGGGTGGGATTCACCCCCCCACTTT
TRBJ2-1,.,.,13,TRBV19,CASSILSGKEQFF,TGTGCCAGTAGTATTTTATCGGGAAAGGAGCAGTTCTTC
TRBJ1-2,.,.,14,TRBV11-1,CASSLAGSVHGYTF,TGTGCCAGCAGCTTAGCCGGGTCAGTCCATGGCTACACCTTC
TRBJ2-7,many,.,11,TRBV20-1,CSAKGVYEQYF,TGCAGTGCTAAGGGGGTCTACGAGCAGTACTTC
TRBJ1-1,few,TRBD1,15,TRBV5-1,CASSLDAGTGFEAFF,TGCGCCAGCAGCCTTGACGCCGGGACAGGGTTTGAAGCTTTCTTT
TRBJ1-5,few,.,13,TRBV28,CASGGELFEPQHF,TGTGCCAGCGGCGGGGAATTGTTCGAGCCCCAGCATTTT
TRBJ1-5,few,TRBD1,16,TRBV19,CASSILWDRDPAPQHF,TGTGCCAGTAGTATTTTGTGGGACAGGGACCCCGCGCCCCAGCATTTT
TRBJ1-1,.,.,14,TRBV6-1,CASSEYRQAPSAFF,TGTGCCAGCAGTGAATACAGGCAAGCTCCGTCGGCTTTCTTT
TRBJ1-1,many,.,13,TRBV12-3/TRBV12-4,CASSPQGITEAFF,TGTGCCAGCAGTCCTCAGGGGATCACTGAAGCTTTCTTT
TRBJ1-1,many,.,15,TRBV29-1,CSVEGFSGANTEAFF,TGCAGCGTTGAGGGTTTTTCAGGGGCGAACACTGAAGCTTTCTTT
TRBJ2-7,.,TRBD2,13,TRBV7-9,CAFELAGSYEQYF,TGTGCCTTCGAGCTAGCGGGATCCTACGAGCAGTACTTC
TRBJ1-2,few,.,16,TRBV2,CASSEVWGTLGGGYTF,TGTGCCAGCAGTGAAGTATGGGGGACCCTGGGTGGTGGCTACACCTTC
TRBJ1-2,many,TRBD1,15,TRBV28,CASSLGTGVNYGYTF,TGTGCCAGCAGCCTCGGGACAGGGGTTAACTATGGCTACACCTTC